Below are 29 T cell receptor beta chains sequenced from a single sample in a study of T cells expressing NK-cell markers. No DNA is given; TCRdb re-called the 5' RACE reads and lists each CDR3 protein once. The table for this sample gives roughly 280,000 distinct CDR3 sequences. The sample was blood T cells: a sorted CD56 or NKG2C T cell subset, CD4+ or CD8+ T cells, or bulk PBMC T cells (not recorded which). The receptors here all came from a man aged 18 to 30 in good health.

The genes are TRBV12-3 or TRBV12-4 and TRBJ2-1. This CDR3 is 12 amino acids long. CDR3 loop: CASSLALGEQFF.

The CDR3 protein is CSVRNRGTSIQYF. This chain joins TRBV29-1 and TRBJ2-4; TCRdb's D call of TRBD1 is untestable without DNA. This CDR3 region has 13 residues. Germline V lookup: CDR1 SQVTM, CDR2 ANQGSEA.

The gene calls are TRBV15 and TRBJ2-1. Germline V gene data show CDR1 as LNHNV and CDR2 as YYDKDF (reference sequence). The CDR3 loop spans 14 amino acids. Here the CDR3 reads CATSRDRDYNEQFF.

This chain joins TRBV6-1 and TRBJ2-1. Germline lookup yields CDR1 MNHNS and CDR2 SASEGT. This CDR3 has 16 residues. This chain's CDR3 is CASSEISGGLDNEQFF.

The gene calls are TRBV29-1 and TRBJ2-7. CDR3 length: 14 residues. Germline CDR1 reads SQVTM; CDR2 reads ANQGSEA. The CDR3 region is CSVYKSGGSYEQYF.

The V call is TRBV7-8, the J call TRBJ2-1; no DNA is available, so the TRBD2 call from TCRdb remains unchecked. CDR1 is SGHVS and CDR2 is FQNEAQ in the germline V gene. The CDR3 spans 15 residues. The CDR3 protein is CASSPPGGRAYEQFF.

The chain carries TRBV20-1 and TRBJ1-5. CDR1 is DFQATT, CDR2 SNEGSKA, per germline (reference sequence). This CDR3 has 14 residues. CDR3 region: CSASRGPLNQPQHF.

The rearrangement joins TRBV24-1 to TRBJ2-3; TCRdb reports TRBD2, a call that lacks DNA to check it against. In germline, CDR1 is KGHDR, CDR2 SFDVKD. The CDR3 totals 17 residues. CDR3: CATSGASGRVVPDTQYF.

The gene calls are TRBV7-2 and TRBJ1-5. This CDR3 comprises 14 residues. In germline, CDR1 is SGHTA, CDR2 FQGNSA. The CDR3: CASSFPQANQPQHF.

The chain has TRBV20-1 and TRBJ2-5; TCRdb designates TRBD2, a call that cannot be tested without DNA. CDR1 is DFQATT, CDR2 SNEGSKA, per germline (reference sequence). The length of the CDR3 is 16 residues. The CDR3 loop is CSASFPTWTAGETQYF.

The V and J genes are TRBV6-1 and TRBJ2-5; TCRdb calls TRBD2, which cannot be checked without DNA. Germline CDR1 reads MNHNS; CDR2 reads SASEGT. The CDR3 is made up of 14 amino acids. The chain's CDR3 is CASNPSGKQETQYF.

The rearrangement uses TRBV7-2 and TRBJ1-5. The CDR3 has 14 residues. Germline CDR1 and CDR2: SGHTA and FQGNSA. The CDR3 here is CASSLAGFSRPQHF.

The chain links TRBV12-3 or TRBV12-4 to TRBJ2-2. CDR3 length: 15 residues. CDR3 sequence: CASSLGRLLSEELFF.

The V call is TRBV7-8, the J call TRBJ2-5; the D gene TCRdb calls, TRBD1, cannot be checked with no DNA. The germline gives CDR1 SGHVS, CDR2 FQNEAQ. The CDR3 is 16 amino acids. The CDR3 sequence: CASSLGATYRRDRAYF.

The chain joins TRBV12-5 to TRBJ2-3; TCRdb designates TRBD2, a call that cannot be tested without DNA. Germline V gives CDR1 LGHNT, CDR2 FRNRAP. CDR3 size: 16 residues. CDR3 sequence reads: CASGLRLAGVPDTQYF.

This chain links TRBV5-5 with TRBJ1-4. This CDR3 region has 16 residues. The germline gives CDR1 SGHKS, CDR2 YYEKEE (reference sequence). The CDR3 spells CASSLAAVATNEKLFF.

The chain is built from TRBV6-5 and TRBJ2-2; TCRdb's assignment of TRBD1 cannot be checked, as there is no DNA. CDR1 is MNHEY and CDR2 is SVGAGI in the germline V gene. CDR3 length equals 18 residues. The CDR3 here is CASSYFGGERLNTGELFF.

This rearrangement joins TRBV5-1 to TRBJ2-1; TCRdb proposes TRBD2, but this gene call is untestable without DNA. The CDR3 extends over 14 amino acids. Germline-derived CDR1 and CDR2 are SGHRS and YFSETQ. The CDR3 sequence: CATNPGLAWDEQFF.

This chain connects TRBV2 to TRBJ2-3; TCRdb names TRBD1, which stays unverified in the absence of DNA. The CDR3 loop spans 17 amino acids. The germline V gene has CDR1 SNHLY and CDR2 FYNNEI. The CDR3 protein is CASSVDVQGASTDTQYF.

CDR3 amino acids: CAISEREGSNEQFF. This rearrangement joins TRBV10-3 to TRBJ2-1; lacking DNA, the TRBD2 call made by TCRdb goes unchecked. The CDR3 runs to 14 residues. Germline V gene data show CDR1 as ENHRY and CDR2 as SYGVKD.

The rearrangement links TRBV7-8 to TRBJ1-5; the D call from TCRdb, TRBD1, cannot be confirmed without DNA. This CDR3 has 14 residues. CDR1 SGHVS and CDR2 FQNEAQ come from the germline V gene. The CDR3 reads CASSARGGNQPQHF.

The chain joins TRBV7-2 to TRBJ2-1; TCRdb's D call of TRBD2 is untestable without DNA. The CDR3 runs to 16 residues. Germline values: CDR1 SGHTA, CDR2 FQGNSA. This chain's CDR3 is CASSPPGLAEINEQFF.

The chain links TRBV6-2 or TRBV6-3 to TRBJ2-7; TCRdb proposes TRBD1, but this gene call is untestable without DNA. This CDR3 has 15 amino acids. Germline assignment: CDR1 MNHEY and CDR2 SVGEGT. Here the CDR3 reads CASSYMDRGLGEQYF.

The V gene is TRBV7-9, the J gene TRBJ2-1; TCRdb returns TRBD1, unconfirmable since there is no DNA. This CDR3 has 16 residues. Germline CDR1 is SEHNR and CDR2 is FQNEAQ (reference sequence). The CDR3 sequence: CASSLAGTSSYNEQFF.

The chain uses TRBV24-1 and TRBJ2-4; no DNA is available, so the TRBD2 call from TCRdb remains unchecked. Germline V CDR1 and CDR2: KGHDR, SFDVKD. The CDR3 totals 13 residues. The CDR3 here is CATSDPVGLARYF.

The V call is TRBV7-2, the J call TRBJ2-7; TCRdb returns TRBD1, unconfirmable since there is no DNA. The CDR3 has 15 residues. Germline CDR1 SGHTA, CDR2 FQGNSA. The CDR3 reads CASIPTPGQSYEQYF.

The chain has TRBV25-1 and TRBJ2-1; TCRdb gives TRBD1 as the D gene, but with no DNA this cannot be confirmed. CDR3 size: 15 residues. In germline, CDR1 is MGHDK, CDR2 SYGVNS. CDR3 protein: CASSGQAISYNEQFF.

The chain employs TRBV7-2 and TRBJ1-5; without DNA, the TCRdb call of TRBD1 cannot be checked. The germline gives CDR1 SGHTA, CDR2 FQGNSA. CDR3 length: 14 residues. The CDR3: CASSGGTGSQPQHF.

The J gene is TRBJ2-1, the V gene TRBV12-3 or TRBV12-4; the D call from TCRdb, TRBD2, cannot be confirmed without DNA. CDR3 length equals 16 residues. CDR3 loop: CASSRPSGVGGTEQFF.